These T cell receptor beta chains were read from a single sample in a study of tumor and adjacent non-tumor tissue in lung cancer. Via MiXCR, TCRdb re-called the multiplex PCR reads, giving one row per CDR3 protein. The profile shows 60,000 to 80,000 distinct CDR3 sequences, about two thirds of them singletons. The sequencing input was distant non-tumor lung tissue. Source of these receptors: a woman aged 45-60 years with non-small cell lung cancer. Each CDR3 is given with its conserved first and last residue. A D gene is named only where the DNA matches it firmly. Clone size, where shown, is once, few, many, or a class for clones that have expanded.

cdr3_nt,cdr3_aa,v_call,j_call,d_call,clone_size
TGTGTCAGCAACTTACCCCGAATCTCTGGGACCAACGTCCTGACTTTC,CVSNLPRISGTNVLTF,TRBV7-8,TRBJ2-6,.,.
TGTGCCAGCAGCTTGGGAGGGGGCGCATATTCACCCCTCCACTTT,CASSLGGGAYSPLHF,TRBV12-3/TRBV12-4,TRBJ1-6,TRBD1,.
TGTGCCAACAGATTATCCCCAGGGATCGGGGAGCTGTTTTTT,CANRLSPGIGELFF,TRBV11-2,TRBJ2-2,.,.
TGTGCCAGCAGCGCCGGGTCCTTCTATGGCTACACCTTC,CASSAGSFYGYTF,TRBV6-5,TRBJ1-2,.,many
TGTGCTAGCAGCTTAGATCGGGGCAGCCTAAACTACACCTTT,CASSLDRGSLNYTF,TRBV11-2,TRBJ1-2,.,.
TGTGCCAGCAGGCCTGACACAGATACGCAGTATTTT,CASRPDTDTQYF,TRBV2,TRBJ2-3,.,few
TGTGCCAGTTCGACAGGGGATAATTCACCCCTCCACTTT,CASSTGDNSPLHF,TRBV5-6,TRBJ1-6,TRBD1,many
TGTGCCAGCAGCTCGTACACTTGGGGCGAGCAGTACTTC,CASSSYTWGEQYF,TRBV11-3,TRBJ2-7,.,.
TGTGCCAGCAGCCCCCGGTCTCTAGGGGAGGATAGGCAGTATTTT,CASSPRSLGEDRQYF,TRBV7-9,TRBJ2-3,.,.
TGTGCCAGTACCACCTTGGGACAGGCAAACAATGAGCAGTTCTTC,CASTTLGQANNEQFF,TRBV12-3/TRBV12-4,TRBJ2-1,TRBD1,.
TGTGCCAGCAACTTACTAGTGGGAGGGTACGAGCAGTACTTT,CASNLLVGGYEQYF,TRBV11-2,TRBJ2-7,TRBD2,.
TGTGCCAGCAGCCTTATGGGAGATACGCACTATTTT,CASSLMGDTHYF,TRBV11-2,TRBJ2-3,.,few
TGCAGTGCTTGGCGGTCGGGAGGCCGCACCGGGGAGCTGTTTTTT,CSAWRSGGRTGELFF,TRBV20-1,TRBJ2-2,TRBD2,many
TGCAGTGTTAGGCGGCTAACCAATGCGCAGTTCTTC,CSVRRLTNAQFF,TRBV20-1,TRBJ2-1,.,.
TGTGCCAGCAGTCTGCAGGGGTCTGGGGCTTTCTTT,CASSLQGSGAFF,TRBV12-3/TRBV12-4,TRBJ1-1,.,few
TGCGCCAGCAGCTTCGCGGGAAAGAGCACTGAAGCTATCTTT,CASSFAGKSTEAIF,TRBV11-2,TRBJ1-1,.,.
TGCGCCAGCAGCCCCACACTAGTGGGAGGCACAGATACGCAGTATTTT,CASSPTLVGGTDTQYF,TRBV4-1,TRBJ2-3,.,.
TGTGCCAGCAGCCAAGCTTCGTTGGAGCTTGGAGAAAAACTGTTTTTT,CASSQASLELGEKLFF,TRBV4-2,TRBJ1-4,.,many
TGTGCCAGCAGTTACACCCTCGTATGGGGATTTCCCTACAATGAGCAGTTCTTC,CASSYTLVWGFPYNEQFF,TRBV6-2/TRBV6-3,TRBJ2-1,.,many
TGCAGTGCTAGGGTCGACTACGAGCAGTACTTC,CSARVDYEQYF,TRBV20-1,TRBJ2-7,.,many
TGTGCCATCAGTGGCTACTACCCCGATACGCGGTATTTT,CAISGYYPDTRYF,TRBV10-3,TRBJ2-3,.,.
TGTGCCATCACCGAGGGGGCTAGCGAGACCCAGTACTTC,CAITEGASETQYF,TRBV11-1,TRBJ2-5,TRBD1,once
TGTGCCATCACGGTGGGGGACACCGGGGAGCTGTTTTTT,CAITVGDTGELFF,TRBV10-3,TRBJ2-2,.,many
TGTGCCAGCAGCTTTTCGGACAGGGGATTGAACACTGAAGCTTTCTTT,CASSFSDRGLNTEAFF,TRBV5-6,TRBJ1-1,TRBD1,many
TGCGCCAGCAGCGGGAGGGCCGTGTTTGGAGAAACCCGGTACTTC,CASSGRAVFGETRYF,TRBV4-1,TRBJ2-5,TRBD2,.
TGTGCCAGCAGCCGCAATCAGGGGGACGAGCAGTACTTC,CASSRNQGDEQYF,TRBV6-2/TRBV6-3,TRBJ2-7,TRBD1,many
TGTGCCAGCAGCTTGGGTTTGAACACCGGGGAGCTGTTTTTT,CASSLGLNTGELFF,TRBV11-2,TRBJ2-2,.,medium-sized
TGTGCCAGCAGCCCAGACACCAACTCCTACGAGCAGTACTTC,CASSPDTNSYEQYF,TRBV5-5,TRBJ2-7,.,many
TGTGCCAGTAGCCAAGAGGACAGGGCAGCCGAGCAGTACTTC,CASSQEDRAAEQYF,TRBV19,TRBJ2-7,TRBD1,many
TGCAGTGCTAGAGATCGGGCGAAAGGGGTTGCCTACGAGCAGTACTTC,CSARDRAKGVAYEQYF,TRBV20-1,TRBJ2-7,.,many
TGTGCCGGCAGTGAAGTGGAGGGGTCAGATCGGCCCCAGCATTTT,CAGSEVEGSDRPQHF,TRBV6-1,TRBJ1-5,.,.
TGTGCCAGCAGTTACTCGACGTTAGGGCTCCAAGAGACCCAGTACTTC,CASSYSTLGLQETQYF,TRBV6-2/TRBV6-3,TRBJ2-5,.,.
TGCAGCGTTGAGCGACAAAAGAACACTGAAGCTTTCTTT,CSVERQKNTEAFF,TRBV29-1,TRBJ1-1,.,medium-sized
TGTGCCAGCAGGTCATATCAGGGAGGAAGTAATTCACCCCTCCACTTT,CASRSYQGGSNSPLHF,TRBV28,TRBJ1-6,.,.
TGTGCCAGCAGCCAAGATCGGCATATGAACACTGAAGCTTTCTTT,CASSQDRHMNTEAFF,TRBV4-2,TRBJ1-1,.,many
TGTGTCAACAGCAGAGGAAGCTCTGGAAACACCATATATTTT,CVNSRGSSGNTIYF,TRBV11-2,TRBJ1-3,.,.
TGTGCCAGCAACAAAGCGATTACGACACACGAGCAGTACTTC,CASNKAITTHEQYF,TRBV6-6,TRBJ2-7,.,.
TGTGCCAGCAGACGTACCGGGACTAGCGGCCAAGAGACCCAGTACTTC,CASRRTGTSGQETQYF,TRBV11-2,TRBJ2-5,TRBD2,many
TGTATCAGCAGTTACGGCAGCTCCTACGAGCAGTACTTC,CISSYGSSYEQYF,TRBV6-6,TRBJ2-7,.,.
TGTGCCAGCACCTCCTTCTACACCGGGGAGCTATTTTTT,CASTSFYTGELFF,TRBV11-2,TRBJ2-2,.,.
TGTGCCAGCAACTTAACCCTTCCGGGACGGACGCCAGGGGAGCAGTTCTTC,CASNLTLPGRTPGEQFF,TRBV11-2,TRBJ2-1,.,.
TGTGCCCGCTGCGGGGGCTACCCAGGAAACACCATATATTTT,CARCGGYPGNTIYF,TRBV7-8,TRBJ1-3,.,once
TGTGCCACCAGCTTATCTGGGGCCAACGTCCTGACTTTC,CATSLSGANVLTF,TRBV7-2,TRBJ2-6,.,once
TGTGCCAGCAGTAGACAAGGGAGCGATCAGTACTTC,CASSRQGSDQYF,TRBV12-3/TRBV12-4,TRBJ2-7,.,.
TGTGCCCGGGTGGACAACACAGATACGCAGTATTTT,CARVDNTDTQYF,TRBV30,TRBJ2-3,.,.
TGTGCCAGGAGTTACTCGGGACTAGCAGGAGACACAGATACGCAGTATTTT,CARSYSGLAGDTDTQYF,TRBV6-2/TRBV6-3,TRBJ2-3,TRBD2,.
TGTGCCAGTAGAACTACGGGACAGGGGGGTTCCTACGAGCAGTACTTC,CASRTTGQGGSYEQYF,TRBV19,TRBJ2-7,TRBD1,.
TGTGCCACGGGACAGACTATTAGTAGCAATGAGCAGTTCTTC,CATGQTISSNEQFF,TRBV7-9,TRBJ2-1,TRBD1,few
TGTGCCAGCAACCTTACAGGGGAGACGCAGCACTTC,CASNLTGETQHF,TRBV11-2,TRBJ2-5,TRBD1,.
TGTGCCAGCAGCCCTAGCGGGAGGGTAGGCTACAATGAGCAGTTCTTC,CASSPSGRVGYNEQFF,TRBV28,TRBJ2-1,TRBD2,few
TGTGCCATCAGTGAGTCCGGAAAACGACTAGCGGGAGGAGATACGCAGTATTTC,CAISESGKRLAGGDTQYF,TRBV10-3,TRBJ2-3,TRBD2,.
TGTGCCAGCAGCTCGGCGATAGGCCGGACCTATGAGCAGTACTTC,CASSSAIGRTYEQYF,TRBV11-2,TRBJ2-7,.,.
TGTGCCAGCAGATCGGGGGCGAACACTGAAGCTTTCTTT,CASRSGANTEAFF,TRBV6-4,TRBJ1-1,.,.
TGTGCCAGCGACTTCGGGACAGGGGCTACCTATGAGCAGTACTTC,CASDFGTGATYEQYF,TRBV11-2,TRBJ2-7,TRBD1,.
TGCAGTGCTAGATTCGAAGCGTACACCTTC,CSARFEAYTF,TRBV20-1,TRBJ1-2,.,many